This T cell receptor (beta chain) originates from a study of blood T cell repertoires in COVID-19. V lost 3 bases and J lost 3; bases outside the gene matches: 8. CDR1 is MDHEN, CDR2 SYDVKM, per germline. There are 15 residues in the CDR3. Data came from immunoSEQ multiplex PCR; TCRdb stores just in-frame clones and leaves some out. The table lists about 63,000 clones, about 82% of them singletons, with around 3.7% in the top ten. The V gene is TRBV28, the J gene TRBJ2-7; 7 nucleotides agree with TRBD2. The material sequenced was PBMCs or T cells enriched from blood (not recorded which). This TCR came from a woman in her thirties or forties with acute COVID-19. CDR3 in amino acids: CASSFGREINYEQYF. The CDR3 DNA is TGTGCCAGCAGTTTCGGGCGGGAGATTAACTACGAGCAGTACTTC.